This T cell receptor (beta chain) was obtained from a study of shared clonotypes between healthy human individuals. This CDR3 spans 13 amino acids. V lost 4 bases and J 7 bases, leaving 14 bases between the germline ends. In germline, CDR1 is SGDLS, CDR2 YYNGEE. Assay runs were performed at deep level. The method was immunoSEQ multiplex PCR; TCRdb's version includes in-frame clones alone and lacks a portion of them. This sample has 2 million to 2.5 million clones, with approximately 90% found just once. Whole-study findings and limits: The sharing of 4.5% to 5.5% of naive CD4 clonotypes was seen across a handful of donors. Clonotype sharing among donors, it was expected, would be affected by sequencing depth. Naive subsets tended to show greater estimated richness than memory subsets.

This clone was seen a few times. Antigen specificity is unknown. This specimen includes other DNA sequences encoding the same CDR3. This chain connects TRBV9 to TRBJ1-2; D is possibly TRBD1 (6 bases). The sequenced material came from naive CD4+ T cells from PBMCs. Subset here: CD45RA+ positively selected. The TCR originated in a man aged 18 to 35 in good health. Some clones in this sample may be carry-over from other donors' samples. CDR3 loop: CASSPQGAGGYTF. The CDR3 DNA reads TGTGCCAGCAGCCCACAGGGAGCAGGTGGCTACACCTTC.